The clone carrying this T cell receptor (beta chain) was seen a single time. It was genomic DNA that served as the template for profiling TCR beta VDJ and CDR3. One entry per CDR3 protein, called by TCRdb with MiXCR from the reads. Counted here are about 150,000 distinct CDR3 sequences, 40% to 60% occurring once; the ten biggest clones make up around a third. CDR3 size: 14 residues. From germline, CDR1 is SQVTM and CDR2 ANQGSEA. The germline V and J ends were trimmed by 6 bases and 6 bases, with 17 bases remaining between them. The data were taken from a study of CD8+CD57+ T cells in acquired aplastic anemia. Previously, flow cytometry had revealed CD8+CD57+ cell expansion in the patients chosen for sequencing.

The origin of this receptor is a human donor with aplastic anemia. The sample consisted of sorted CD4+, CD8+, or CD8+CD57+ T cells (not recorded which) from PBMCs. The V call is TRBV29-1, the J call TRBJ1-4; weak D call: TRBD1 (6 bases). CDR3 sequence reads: CSVRDTSTDEKLFF. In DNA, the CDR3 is TGCAGCGTCAGGGACACTTCGACGGATGAAAAACTGTTTTTT.